One and the same sample provided the 22 T cell receptor beta chains below, sequenced in a study of CD8+ T cells in alopecia areata (dated by TCRdb to 2016 to 2019). The protocol used for the library was the immunoSEQ multiplex PCR assay. To provide template for TCR sequencing, every sample had RNA extracted and reverse transcribed into cDNA. TCRdb provides this immuneACCESS table in a form limited to in-frame rearrangements. Some clones are lacking; in checked studies, under half of them reflect an unresolved V gene, and why the rest are absent is not known. The sample yields 100,000 or so clones; approximately 63% were counted once. The top ten hold about 15% of the sample. The label giving this sample's treatment or condition can be read as: oral pan-JAK inhibitor, 5-10 mg twice daily. Sequencing used CD8+ T cells sorted from blood, obtained at approximately week 61, from a patient treated with tofacitinib. The receptors come from a human donor with alopecia areata.

The table lists this clone with a count of one. The chain recombines TRBV9 with TRBJ2-1; TRBD2 matches 8 bases. This CDR3 comprises 15 residues. Germline trimming cut 2 bases from V and 7 bases from J; bases unmatched to any gene: 8. In germline, CDR1 is SGDLS, CDR2 YYNGEE. The CDR3 spells CASSVRGAVSNEQFF. The CDR3 DNA follows: TGTGCCAGCAGCGTGCGGGGGGCCGTATCGAATGAGCAGTTCTTC.

CDR3 coding DNA: TGTGCCAGCAGCTCACGACAGGGTGGCCAAGAGACCCAGTACTTC. Translating gives CASSSRQGGQETQYF. The V call is TRBV13, the J call TRBJ2-5; TRBD1 matches 7 bases. V trimming: 4 bases; J trimming: 1 base; junction bases outside the gene matches: 6. Germline V gives CDR1 PRHDT, CDR2 FYEKMQ (reference sequence). The CDR3 runs to 15 residues.

The chain recombines TRBV12-5 with TRBJ2-2, with D tentatively TRBD1 or TRBD2 (6 bases each). Germline CDR1 is LGHNT and CDR2 is FRNRAP. The length of the CDR3 is 17 residues. V lost 1 base, J lost 7 bases, and 19 bases lay in between. The CDR3, as DNA: TGTGCTAGTGGTTTGGCTCCGGGGGCCCCGCGGGACGGGGAGCTGTTTTTT. Amino acids: CASGLAPGAPRDGELFF.

The chain has TRBV29-1 and TRBJ2-1; the match to TRBD1 covers 8 bases. V gave up 4 bases and J gave up 4 bases; unmatched junction bases: 6. Looked up from germline, CDR1 is SQVTM and CDR2 is ANQGSEA. There are 14 residues in the CDR3. CDR3 sequence: CSVGRTGLYNEQFF. CDR3 bases: TGCAGCGTTGGCCGGACAGGGTTATACAATGAGCAGTTCTTC.

The rearrangement uses TRBV11-2 and TRBJ2-1; tentatively, D is TRBD1 (5 bases). This CDR3 has 11 amino acids. Trimming pared 3 bases from V and 15 bases from J, leaving 12 bases between. Germline CDR1 SGHAT, CDR2 FQNNGV. The CDR3 reads CASSFGAGRFF. As DNA, the CDR3 is TGTGCCAGCAGCTTTGGGGCAGGACGGTTCTTC.

The chain recombines TRBV28 with TRBJ2-7; D is perhaps TRBD1 (5 bases). The length of the CDR3 is 14 residues. CDR1 and CDR2 from the germline V gene are MDHEN and SYDVKM. V lost 4 bases and J lost 0, with 10 bases in between. CDR3 nucleotide sequence: TGTGCCAGCAGTTCACGGACACGCTCCTACGAGCAGTACTTC. Its translation is CASSSRTRSYEQYF. Filled out from reference TRBV28 and TRBJ2-7, the complete variable domain reads DVKVTQSSRYLVKRTGEKVFLECVQDMDHENMFWYRQDPGLGLRLIYFSYDVKMKEKGDIPEGYSVSREKKERFSLILESASTNQTSMYLCASSSRTRSYEQYFGPGTRLTVT.

Worth noting for this clone: One end of the junction fails to match germline, which may point to a read error. This sequence joins TRBV5-1 and TRBJ1-2; 7 nucleotides line up with TRBD1. Per germline, CDR1 SGHRS and CDR2 YFSETQ. This CDR3 spans 16 amino acids. Here the CDR3 reads CASSLDRTGIDYGYTF. As DNA, the CDR3 is TGCGCCAGCAGCTTGGATAGGACAGGAATTGACTACGGCTACACCTTC.

This rearrangement joins TRBV2 to TRBJ2-3; 7 bases fit TRBD2. Germline V CDR1 and CDR2: SNHLY, FYNNEI. V lost 6 bases and J lost 0; bases outside the gene matches: 12. The CDR3 has 17 amino acids. The CDR3 protein is CASRGVLAGRSTDTQYF. CDR3 DNA sequence: TGTGCCAGCAGGGGCGTGTTAGCGGGCCGAAGCACAGATACGCAGTATTTT.

The table lists this clone with a few counts. The V call is TRBV9, the J call TRBJ2-3; 9 positions agree with TRBD2. V dropped 4 bases and J dropped 2; count of bases not matched to a gene: 8. Germline V gives CDR1 SGDLS, CDR2 YYNGEE. The CDR3 loop spans 16 amino acids. In nucleotides, the CDR3 is TGTGCCAGCAGCCCCCGAGCGGGGGGCCTCACAGATACGCAGTATTTT. Protein product: CASSPRAGGLTDTQYF.

V gene TRBV4-1 combines with J gene TRBJ1-2; TRBD1 matches at 7 bases. V was pared by 4 bases and J by 2 bases, with 4 bases of the junction left unmatched. This CDR3 spans 14 amino acids. Germline V lookup: CDR1 MGHRA, CDR2 YSYEKL. The CDR3 here is CASSPGTVNYGYTF. Written as DNA, the CDR3 is TGCGCCAGCAGCCCCGGGACAGTCAACTATGGCTACACCTTC.

The rearrangement uses TRBV7-9 and TRBJ2-7, with D maybe TRBD1 (6 bases). With 1 base removed from V and 3 bases from J, the gap between germline ends came to 13 bases. The CDR3 consists of 15 residues. Germline CDR1 reads SEHNR; CDR2 reads FQNEAQ (reference sequence). The CDR3 sequence is CASSLVQGSFYEQYF. CDR3 in DNA: TGTGCCAGCAGCTTAGTACAGGGATCATTCTACGAGCAGTACTTC.

This clone came up a few times. The rearrangement joins TRBV25-1 to TRBJ1-3; D may be TRBD1 (5 bases). The germline CDR1 and CDR2 sequences are MGHDK and SYGVNS. Trimming took 10 bases from V and 8 from J, leaving 12 bases between them. This CDR3 region has 11 residues. Here the CDR3 reads CATTPGDTIYF. The CDR3 coding sequence is TGTGCCACCACCCCGGGGGACACCATATATTTT.

The V and J genes are TRBV11-3 and TRBJ1-5, with a weak D call TRBD1 (6 bases). V gave up 1 base and J gave up 6 bases, with 19 bases separating them. The germline V gene has CDR1 SGHNT and CDR2 YENEEA. The CDR3 length is 17 residues. CDR3 region: CASSLGKKGVRFQPQHF. CDR3 DNA sequence: TGTGCCAGCAGCTTAGGCAAAAAGGGGGTGAGATTTCAGCCCCAGCATTTT. The variable domain in full, with the rest retrieved from reference TRBV11-3 and TRBJ1-5, is EAGVVQSPRYKIIEKKQPVAFWCNPISGHNTLYWYLQNLGQGPELLIRYENEEAVDDSQLPKDRFSAERLKGVDSTLKIQPAELGDSAVYLCASSLGKKGVRFQPQHFGDGTRLSIL.

The CDR3 is CASLGDLVHTDTQYF. CDR3 sequence (DNA): TGTGCCAGCCTGGGGGACTTAGTACACACAGATACGCAGTATTTT. The V call is TRBV25-1, the J call TRBJ2-3, with D possibly TRBD2 on 6 matching bases. This CDR3 has 15 amino acids. The germline V gene has CDR1 MGHDK and CDR2 SYGVNS. V shed 8 bases and J shed 2 bases, with 17 bases lying between them.

This clone was observed a handful of times. J is TRBJ2-7 and V is TRBV5-6, with D hard to call. CDR1 and CDR2 (germline): SGHDT, YYEEEE. V lost 1 base and J 0 bases, leaving 11 bases between the germline ends. CDR3 length: 15 amino acids. The CDR3 reads CASSLTVGGSYEQYF. Written as DNA, the CDR3 is TGTGCCAGCAGCTTGACTGTTGGCGGCTCCTACGAGCAGTACTTC.

In its sample, this clone was seen a few times. V gene TRBV29-1 combines with J gene TRBJ1-2; a possible D gene is TRBD1 (6 bases). Germline V CDR1 and CDR2: SQVTM, ANQGSEA. The CDR3 spans 14 residues. V dropped 6 bases and J dropped 2 bases, with 16 bases sitting between them. The CDR3 spells CSVVSGGTNYGYTF. CDR3 nucleotide sequence: TGCAGCGTAGTTAGTGGGGGCACCAACTATGGCTACACCTTC.

V is TRBV27 and J is TRBJ2-1; weak D call: TRBD1 (5 bases). CDR3 size: 14 residues. Germline V gives CDR1 MNHEY, CDR2 SMNVEV (reference sequence). The V gene lost 5 bases and the J gene lost 3 bases, with 11 bases spanning the gap. CDR3 amino acids: CASSDTGYYNEQFF. Here the CDR3 DNA reads TGTGCCAGCAGTGATACAGGATACTACAATGAGCAGTTCTTC.

The chain is built from TRBV6-5 and TRBJ1-2; a weak D match, TRBD1 (5 bases). The CDR3 loop spans 16 amino acids. Trimming pared 0 bases from V and 6 bases from J, leaving 17 bases between. Germline V gene data show CDR1 as MNHEY and CDR2 as SVGAGI. As DNA, the CDR3 is TGTGCCAGCAGTTACTCGACTTCGGGTGGGGACGATGGCTACACCTTC. This codes for CASSYSTSGGDDGYTF.

This chain uses TRBV6-5 with TRBJ2-2; weak D call: TRBD2 (7 bases). Trimming stripped 0 bases from V and 4 bases from J, with 12 bases between. Germline lookup yields CDR1 MNHEY and CDR2 SVGAGI. The CDR3 spans 16 residues. The CDR3 region has the DNA TGTGCCAGCAGTTACTCAGGCGGGGGCCCCACCGGGGAGCTGTTTTTT. Protein product: CASSYSGGGPTGELFF.

This chain uses TRBV5-1 with TRBJ2-4; 10 bases agree with TRBD1. The ends lost 0 bases at V and 1 base at J; junction bases unmatched: 4. The CDR3 spans 17 residues. The germline CDR1 and CDR2 sequences are SGHRS and YFSETQ. The CDR3 nucleotides are TGCGCCAGCAGCTTGGTCGGGACAGGGGTGGCCAAAAACATTCAGTACTTC. Translating it yields CASSLVGTGVAKNIQYF.

J is TRBJ2-5 and V is TRBV2, with 9 bases identical to TRBD2. This CDR3 contains 17 residues. V dropped 3 bases and J dropped 0; count of bases not matched to a gene: 8. Germline CDR1 is SNHLY and CDR2 is FYNNEI. The CDR3 DNA reads as TGTGCCAGCAGTGATCGATTCAGCGGGGGGTACCAAGAGACCCAGTACTTC. Translated, it gives CASSDRFSGGYQETQYF.

The V gene is TRBV5-6, the J gene TRBJ2-2; tentatively, D is TRBD2 (5 bases). V was trimmed by 9 bases and J by 0 bases, leaving 9 bases between them. Per the germline V gene, CDR1 is SGHDT and CDR2 is YYEEEE. The CDR3 contains 13 residues. The CDR3 is CATRLTNTGELFF. CDR3 DNA: TGTGCCACCCGACTAACGAACACCGGGGAGCTGTTTTTT.